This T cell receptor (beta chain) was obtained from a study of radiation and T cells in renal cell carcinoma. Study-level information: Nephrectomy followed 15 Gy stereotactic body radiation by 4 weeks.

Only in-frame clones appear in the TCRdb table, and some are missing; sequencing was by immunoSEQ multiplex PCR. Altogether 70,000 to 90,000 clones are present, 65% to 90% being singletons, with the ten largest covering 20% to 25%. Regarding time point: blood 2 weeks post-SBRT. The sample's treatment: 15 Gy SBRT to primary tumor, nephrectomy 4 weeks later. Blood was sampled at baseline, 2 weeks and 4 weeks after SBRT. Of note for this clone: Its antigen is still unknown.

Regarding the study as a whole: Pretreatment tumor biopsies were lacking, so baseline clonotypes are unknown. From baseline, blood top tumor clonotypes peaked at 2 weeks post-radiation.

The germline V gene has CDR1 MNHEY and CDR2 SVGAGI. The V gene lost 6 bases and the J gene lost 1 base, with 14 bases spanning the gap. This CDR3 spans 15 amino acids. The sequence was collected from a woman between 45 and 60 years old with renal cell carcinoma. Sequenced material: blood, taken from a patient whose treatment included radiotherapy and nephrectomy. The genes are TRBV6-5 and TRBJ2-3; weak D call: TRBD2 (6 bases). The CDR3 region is CASRKELARTDTQYF. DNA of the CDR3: TGTGCCAGCAGGAAAGAACTAGCACGCACAGATACGCAGTATTTT.